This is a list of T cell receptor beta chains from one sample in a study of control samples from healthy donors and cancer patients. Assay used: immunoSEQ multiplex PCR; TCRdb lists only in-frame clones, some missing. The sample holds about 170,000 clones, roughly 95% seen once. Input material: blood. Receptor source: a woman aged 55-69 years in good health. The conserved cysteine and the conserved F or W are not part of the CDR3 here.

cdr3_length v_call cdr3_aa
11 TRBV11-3 ASSLTLTGRAF
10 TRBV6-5 ASSSYYNEQF
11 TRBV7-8 ASSLQGNQPQH
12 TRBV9 ASSVGGIMDEQF
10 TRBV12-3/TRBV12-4 ASSLVVYEQY
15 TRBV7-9 ASSRPPSGGPTDTQY
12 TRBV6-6 ASTRERNTGELF
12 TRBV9 ASSQIGDFGGYT
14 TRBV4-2 ASSQEGRGGNTEAF
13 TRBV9 ASSARGGVNEKLF
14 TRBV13 ASSLGWGSSTGELF
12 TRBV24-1 ATSEGGASETQY
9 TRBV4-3 ASSQGQEAF
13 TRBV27 ASRQVGRSSYEQY
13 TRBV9 ASSVFHQGSYGYT
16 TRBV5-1 ASSLESSGRDASYEQY
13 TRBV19 ASESLGVGPDTQY
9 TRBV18 ASSTYGEQF
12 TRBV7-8 ASSLARGNQPQH
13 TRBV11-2 ASSLRASSGNTIY
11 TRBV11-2 ASSKDSQETQY
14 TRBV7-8 ANSERTSGGAGTQY
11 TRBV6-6 ASTSLASYEQY
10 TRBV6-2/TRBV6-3 ASSLEFETQY
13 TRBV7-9 ASSFSGGPAGELF
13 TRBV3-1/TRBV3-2 ASSQDLVWNTEAF
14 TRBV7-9 ASSLTTGASGNTIY
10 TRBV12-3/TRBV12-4 ASSSTQGGYT
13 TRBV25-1 ASRSLSGGNTEAF
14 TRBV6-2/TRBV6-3 ASSTTGANRDYGYT
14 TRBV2 ASSENQRGSGGELF
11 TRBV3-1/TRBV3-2 ASSQASGSPLH
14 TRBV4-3 ASSQDFGGPVGAQH
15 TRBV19 ASSNRGDPVLHYGYT
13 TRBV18 ASSPRPIQGEKLF
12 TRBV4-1 ASSRGLVNTEAF
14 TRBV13 ARSGRGAGKTSGSY
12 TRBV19 ASSGLAAADTQY
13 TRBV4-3 ASSNSGGAWNEQF
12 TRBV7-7 ASSLGGWDNEQF
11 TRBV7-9 ASSLQGEGEQY
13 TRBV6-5 ASSSTQGLGQPQH
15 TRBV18 ASSPWRSPGSGETQY
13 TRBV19 ASSSGTSILDTQY
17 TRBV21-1 ASSKEEEHGYPNTGELF
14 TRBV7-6 ASSLGGGANTGELF
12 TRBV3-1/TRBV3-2 ASSQAGKPNTIY
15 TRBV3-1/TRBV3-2 ASSQEPTGVKNQPQH
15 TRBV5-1 ASSLGDLAAGGNEQY
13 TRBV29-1 SVSDGLVGNQPQH
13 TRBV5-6 ASSVLFLVYNEQF
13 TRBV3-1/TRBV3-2 ASSQVAAANYGYT